Following are 8 T cell receptor beta chains from one sample sequenced in a study of Ad26.COV2.S vaccination and SARS-CoV-2 variants (dated by TCRdb to the early 2020s). The sample's treatment or condition label, decoded: around 19 received Ad26.COV2.S at low or high dose, single or two shots; several received placebo; per-sample allocation not given. Repertoires of vaccine and placebo recipients were sequenced from samples collected on day 63 after the first injection. Libraries were constructed by the immunoSEQ multiplex PCR assay. Imported from immuneACCESS, the table was reduced by TCRdb to in-frame sequences with V and J called. These copies leave out some clones; in studies compared against another copy, an unresolved V gene accounts for under half, and the cause of the remainder is not known. This sample lists some 330,000 clones; roughly 88% were detected once. Approximately 5.8% of the sample belongs to the ten largest clones.

The sample was peripheral blood, taken in a trial of Ad26.COV2.S vaccine versus placebo. The receptors originated from a person aged 18-65 years who received the Ad26.COV2.S COVID-19 vaccine or a placebo.

The table lists this clone with a count of one. The chain combines TRBV28 with TRBJ1-2, with TRBD1 as a possible D gene (5 bases). The CDR3 totals 18 residues. Trimming shortened V by 6 bases and J by 4 bases, and 27 bases separated the two germline ends. Per germline, CDR1 MDHEN and CDR2 SYDVKM. This CDR3 reads CASSATPGLPFGAYGYTF. CDR3 sequence (DNA): TGTGCCAGCAGCGCCACCCCAGGGCTTCCCTTCGGGGCCTATGGCTACACCTTC.

The J gene is TRBJ1-1, the V gene TRBV9, with D hard to call. Per germline, CDR1 SGDLS and CDR2 YYNGEE. The CDR3 totals 14 residues. Trimming left V 0 bases short and J 0 bases short, with 6 bases between. The CDR3 coding sequence is TGTGCCAGCAGCGTAGCGAGTCTGAACACTGAAGCTTTCTTT. Encoded protein: CASSVASLNTEAFF.

The rearrangement uses TRBV7-9 and TRBJ1-1; D possibly corresponds to TRBD1 (5 bases). V shed 2 bases and J shed 0 bases, with 13 bases lying between them. CDR3 length: 16 amino acids. The germline gives CDR1 SEHNR, CDR2 FQNEAQ (reference sequence). The CDR3 region is CASSLRGSWVNTEAFF. In DNA, the CDR3 is TGTGCCAGCAGCTTACGGGGGTCGTGGGTGAACACTGAAGCTTTCTTT.

This chain uses TRBV7-3 with TRBJ2-1, with D perhaps being TRBD1 or TRBD2 (5 bases each). With 6 bases removed from V and 4 bases from J, the gap between germline ends came to 16 bases. The CDR3 is 15 residues long. Germline-derived CDR1 and CDR2 are SGHTA and FQGTGA. CDR3 loop: CASSSQGVEYNEQFF. The CDR3 DNA sequence: TGTGCCAGCAGTTCCCAGGGAGTCGAGTACAATGAGCAGTTCTTC.

The chain is built from TRBV4-1 and TRBJ2-1; 11 nucleotides agree with TRBD2. This CDR3 is built from 16 residues. CDR1 and CDR2 (germline): MGHRA, YSYEKL. J gave up 3 bases and V 2 bases, and 3 bases lay outside the gene matches. CDR3 protein: CASSQPTSGDYNEQFF. In nucleotides, the CDR3 is TGCGCCAGCAGCCAACCGACTAGCGGGGACTACAATGAGCAGTTCTTC.

This clone appeared a single time. The genes are TRBV5-8 and TRBJ1-5; D gene unclear. Trimming removed 2 bases from V and 7 bases from J, with 10 bases in between. The CDR3 length is 13 residues. CDR1 and CDR2 (germline): SGHTS, YDEGEE. CDR3 amino acids: CASSFVGGQPQHF. CDR3 nucleotide sequence: TGTGCCAGCAGCTTTGTGGGAGGGCAGCCCCAGCATTTT.

The genes are TRBV5-8 and TRBJ1-6; 9 nucleotides align to TRBD1. Unmatched junction bases numbered 4, after V lost 6 bases and J lost 0 bases. The CDR3 is made up of 16 amino acids. Germline loops: CDR1 SGHTS, CDR2 YDEGEE. CDR3 sequence reads: CASTGTGSSYNSPLHF. CDR3 nucleotides: TGTGCCAGCACCGGGACAGGGAGCTCCTATAATTCACCCCTCCACTTT.

The chain carries TRBV3-1 (or the pseudogene TRBV3-2) and TRBJ1-6; D is undetermined. The CDR3 contains 13 residues. V shed 4 bases and J shed 10 bases, with 11 bases lying between them. CDR1 is LGHDT, CDR2 YNNKEL, per germline (reference sequence). This CDR3 reads CASSPKTLSPLHF. The CDR3 DNA reads TGTGCCAGCAGCCCAAAGACCCTCTCACCCCTCCACTTT.